The 21 T cell receptor beta chains listed next were all sequenced from one sample in a study of T cell responses to AZD1222 COVID-19 vaccine (dated by TCRdb to about 2021). The sample's time point label, decoded: baseline before first vaccination. Library prep was done by the immunoSEQ multiplex PCR assay. TCRdb stores this immuneACCESS table with in-frame sequences only. Part of the clones is absent; in the studies checked, under half of the shortfall reflects unresolved V genes, and no reason is known for the rest. The sample contains around 110,000 clones, about 90% of them found a single time. In total, the top ten clones hold 6.5% to 8.5% of the sample. Here the sequenced sample was peripheral blood, taken on day 0 of AZD1222 vaccination. These receptors were collected from an adult in good health.

The CDR3, as DNA: TGTGCCAGCAGCTTAGCGACGCCAGGGAAGGCCTACGAGCAGTACTTC. This gives the protein CASSLATPGKAYEQYF. The chain combines TRBV7-6 with TRBJ2-7; the D gene is possibly TRBD1 (5 bases). The CDR3 is 16 amino acids. Looked up from germline, CDR1 is SGHVS and CDR2 is FNYEAQ. The germline V and J ends were trimmed by 0 bases and 2 bases, with 14 bases remaining between them. The full variable domain, completed using reference TRBV7-6 and TRBJ2-7, is GAGVSQSPRYKVTKRGQDVALRCDPISGHVSLYWYRQALGQGPEFLTYFNYEAQQDKSGLPNDRFSAERPEGSISTLTIQRTEQRDSAMYRCASSLATPGKAYEQYFGPGTRLTVT.

The chain employs TRBV5-4 and TRBJ2-5, with 9 bases identical to TRBD2. This CDR3 is 15 amino acids long. Germline V CDR1 and CDR2: SGHNT, YYREEE (reference sequence). Losses at the gene ends were 3 bases for V and 2 bases for J; bases not matched to a gene: 5. In DNA, the CDR3 is TGTGCCAGCAGCTCAGCGGGGGGATCTCAAGAGACCCAGTACTTC. Translated: CASSSAGGSQETQYF. The full variable domain, completed using reference TRBV5-4 and TRBJ2-5, is ETGVTQSPTHLIKTRGQQVTLRCSSQSGHNTVSWYQQALGQGPQFIFQYYREEENGRGNFPPRFSGLQFPNYSSELNVNALELDDSALYLCASSSAGGSQETQYFGPGTRLLVL.

The rearrangement links TRBV28 to TRBJ2-7; tentative D call: TRBD2 (6 bases). Looked up from germline, CDR1 is MDHEN and CDR2 is SYDVKM. With 7 bases removed from V and 2 bases from J, the gap between germline ends came to 12 bases. This CDR3 is built from 13 residues. The CDR3: CASTPAGAYEQYF. Here the CDR3 DNA reads TGTGCCAGCACCCCAGCGGGCGCCTACGAGCAGTACTTC.

This clone was seen only once. The chain is built from TRBV28 and TRBJ1-1; TRBD1 matches 7 bases. Germline V CDR1 and CDR2: MDHEN, SYDVKM. This CDR3 comprises 14 residues. Germline trimming cut 4 bases from V and 0 bases from J; bases unmatched to any gene: 2. In DNA form, the CDR3 reads TGTGCCAGCAGTTCAGGGGGGATGAACACTGAAGCTTTCTTT. Its translation: CASSSGGMNTEAFF.

The CDR3 DNA follows: TGTGCCAGCAGCTTAGGCGCCTCCTACGAGCAGTACTTC. Amino acids: CASSLGASYEQYF. The chain is built from TRBV7-9 and TRBJ2-7, with D unclear. The germline gives CDR1 SEHNR, CDR2 FQNEAQ (reference sequence). The CDR3 extends over 13 amino acids. Trimming took 1 base from V and 0 from J, leaving 4 bases between them.

CDR3 protein: CASSEWLTYGYTF. The DNA of the CDR3 is TGTGCCAGCAGTGAATGGCTAACCTATGGCTACACCTTC. The chain employs TRBV2 and TRBJ1-2; no clear D gene. The germline V and J ends were trimmed by 2 bases and 4 bases, with 8 bases remaining between them. The CDR3 length is 13 residues. Germline V gives CDR1 SNHLY, CDR2 FYNNEI.

The V gene is TRBV29-1, the J gene TRBJ2-2; D call uncertain. The CDR3 runs 14 residues. The V end lost 4 bases, the J end lost 5 bases, and 14 bases lay between the germline ends. CDR1 is SQVTM and CDR2 is ANQGSEA in the germline V gene. The CDR3 region is CSVVLGLWTGELFF. CDR3 coding DNA: TGCAGCGTTGTCCTGGGTTTGTGGACCGGGGAGCTGTTTTTT.

In DNA form, the CDR3 reads TGTGCCAGCAGTGAACGGATCTATGGCTACACCTTC. The encoded protein is CASSERIYGYTF. The genes are TRBV2 and TRBJ1-2; D unclear. CDR1 and CDR2 (germline): SNHLY, FYNNEI. The CDR3 is 12 residues long. Trimming cost V 2 bases and J 4 bases, with 5 bases left between them. Variable domain in full (rest from reference TRBV2 and TRBJ1-2): EPEVTQTPSHQVTQMGQEVILRCVPISNHLYFYWYRQILGQKVEFLVSFYNNEISEKSEIFDDQFSVERPDGSNFTLKIRSTKLEDSAMYFCASSERIYGYTFGSGTRLTVV.

The chain carries TRBV6-5 and TRBJ2-2; D unclear. Trimming cost V 10 bases and J 4 bases, with 13 bases left between them. The germline gives CDR1 MNHEY, CDR2 SVGAGI. This CDR3 contains 13 residues. The CDR3 spells CANRPSGTGELFF. The CDR3 region has the DNA TGTGCCAACCGACCTAGTGGCACCGGGGAGCTGTTTTTT.

As regards this clone: Other DNA sequences in the same sample also yield this CDR3. The chain carries TRBV9 and TRBJ2-7; 10 nucleotides agree with TRBD2. The germline V gene has CDR1 SGDLS and CDR2 YYNGEE. The CDR3 is made up of 14 amino acids. Trimming removed 0 bases from V and 4 bases from J; junction bases left unmatched: 1. The CDR3 reads CASSVGLAGYEQYF. CDR3 bases: TGTGCCAGCAGCGTAGGACTAGCGGGTTACGAGCAGTACTTC.

The rearrangement links TRBV5-4 to TRBJ2-1; TRBD1 might be the D (6 bases). V gave up 4 bases and J gave up 9 bases, with 20 bases separating them. Germline lookup yields CDR1 SGHNT and CDR2 YYREEE (reference sequence). The CDR3 extends over 15 amino acids. The CDR3 DNA follows: TGTGCCAGCAGCACAGGGACCTCTAGGGAAAGTGAGCAGTTCTTC. Its protein product is CASSTGTSRESEQFF.

This chain connects TRBV11-2 to TRBJ1-2; D is ambiguous. Germline-derived CDR1 and CDR2 are SGHAT and FQNNGV. This CDR3 comprises 14 residues. V lost 6 bases and J lost 4, with 15 bases in between. This CDR3 reads CASRSVLGFYGYTF. The CDR3 DNA follows: TGTGCCAGCAGGAGTGTTCTAGGGTTCTATGGCTACACCTTC.

This rearrangement joins TRBV6-5 to TRBJ1-2; D might be TRBD1 (5 bases). Germline CDR1 and CDR2: MNHEY and SVGAGI. The CDR3 has 13 residues. V gave up 4 bases and J gave up 4 bases, with 10 bases separating them. CDR3 nucleotide sequence: TGTGCCAGCAGTTTTTCTGACAGCTATGGCTACACCTTC. Amino acid sequence: CASSFSDSYGYTF.

V is TRBV4-2 and J is TRBJ1-2; D gene uncertain. The ends were cut back, 1 base at V and 6 bases at J, with 15 bases in the middle. The CDR3 is 15 residues long. Germline V CDR1 and CDR2: LGHNA, YNFKEQ. This CDR3 reads CASSQASRVADGYTF. The CDR3 DNA is TGTGCCAGCAGCCAAGCATCAAGAGTGGCAGATGGCTACACCTTC.

The rearrangement uses TRBV5-1 and TRBJ2-1, with 9 bases lining up with TRBD1. Germline V gene sequence: CDR1 SGHRS, CDR2 YFSETQ. The length of the CDR3 is 17 residues. With V trimmed by 2 bases and J by 4 bases, 10 bases remained unmatched. CDR3 loop: CASSFSRGQGSYNEQFF. The CDR3 nucleotides are TGCGCCAGCAGCTTCTCCCGCGGACAGGGGAGTTACAATGAGCAGTTCTTC.

The chain carries TRBV2 and TRBJ1-1; D is perhaps TRBD1 (6 bases). Trimming stripped 8 bases from V and 1 base from J, with 8 bases between. The CDR3 extends over 12 amino acids. Per the germline V gene, CDR1 is SNHLY and CDR2 is FYNNEI. Here the CDR3 DNA reads TGTGCCAGCGGCAGGGGGAACACTGAAGCTTTCTTT. This codes for CASGRGNTEAFF.

The V gene is TRBV7-3, the J gene TRBJ1-1; D gene ambiguous. This CDR3 is built from 13 residues. Deletions cut 2 bases from V and 1 base from J, with 5 bases between. The germline V gene has CDR1 SGHTA and CDR2 FQGTGA. The CDR3 DNA reads TGTGCCAGCAGCTTATTTCAGAACACTGAAGCTTTCTTT. It specifies CASSLFQNTEAFF.

This chain joins TRBV6-5 and TRBJ1-4; 9 bases match TRBD1. V shed 6 bases and J 7 bases; nucleotides not matched to a gene: 6. The germline V gene has CDR1 MNHEY and CDR2 SVGAGI. The CDR3 is made up of 14 amino acids. In DNA form, the CDR3 reads TGTGCCAGCAGACCGGGACAGGGAATTGAAAAACTGTTTTTT. This encodes CASRPGQGIEKLFF.

The chain carries TRBV7-3 and TRBJ1-2, with D possibly matching TRBD1 (5 bases). V lost 5 bases, J lost 8 bases, and 18 bases lay in between. CDR1 and CDR2 (germline): SGHTA, FQGTGA. This CDR3 spans 14 amino acids. CDR3 sequence: CASSTETGRGGYTF. CDR3 nucleotide sequence: TGTGCCAGCAGCACGGAAACGGGGCGAGGCGGCTACACCTTC.

This clone was counted only a few times. The rearrangement uses TRBV28 and TRBJ2-7; 8 positions match TRBD1. The CDR3 loop spans 13 amino acids. V shed 8 bases, J shed 2 bases, and the junction held 5 bases outside the gene matches. Germline CDR1 and CDR2: MDHEN and SYDVKM. In DNA form, the CDR3 reads TGTGCCAGCGTTGAGACAGGGGCCTACGAGCAGTACTTC. Its protein product is CASVETGAYEQYF. The complete variable domain, with remaining parts taken from reference TRBV28 and TRBJ2-7, reads DVKVTQSSRYLVKRTGEKVFLECVQDMDHENMFWYRQDPGLGLRLIYFSYDVKMKEKGDIPEGYSVSREKKERFSLILESASTNQTSMYLCASVETGAYEQYFGPGTRLTVT.

This clone appeared once. V usage is TRBV14 and J usage is TRBJ1-2; 8 nucleotides match TRBD1. CDR1 SGHDN and CDR2 FVKESK come from the germline V gene. The ends lost 3 bases at V and 8 bases at J; junction bases unmatched: 14. The CDR3 has 16 amino acids. The CDR3 is CASSHKMGQAPRGYTF. The CDR3 DNA is TGTGCCAGCAGCCACAAAATGGGACAGGCCCCGAGGGGCTACACCTTC.